The clone carrying this T cell receptor beta chain was observed at least ten times. The sample belongs to a study of regulatory T cells in long-lasting Graves disease. The sample's time point: newly diagnosed GD, antithyroid drugs for less than 3 months. RNA from PBMCs was the source of the TCR library. V shed 5 bases and J shed 4 bases, with 12 bases lying between them. This CDR3 is 15 amino acids long. Germline V gene sequence: CDR1 MNHNS, CDR2 SASEGT. Construction of TCR beta libraries relied on iRepertoire HTBI primers and on Arm-PCR targeting CDR3 regions. In TCRdb, the multiplex PCR reads were re-called with MiXCR into one record per CDR3 protein. Of 400,000 to 500,000 distinct CDR3 sequences in the sample, over 12% are singletons; the top ten hold approximately 7.6%. The same sample was also used in a study of T cells in Graves' hyperthyroidism and ophthalmopathy. That source adds: The model anticipated ophthalmopathy a median about six months pre-onset.

The chain is built from TRBV6-1 and TRBJ2-6; D not resolved. This specimen was peripheral blood mononuclear cells (PBMCs), taken at new diagnosis, from a patient treated with antithyroid drugs. The sequence was obtained from a woman in her thirties or forties with Graves disease. The CDR3 reads CASSRVSSGANVLTF. In DNA form, the CDR3 reads TGTGCCAGCAGTCGAGTGTCCTCGGGGGCCAACGTCCTGACTTTC.